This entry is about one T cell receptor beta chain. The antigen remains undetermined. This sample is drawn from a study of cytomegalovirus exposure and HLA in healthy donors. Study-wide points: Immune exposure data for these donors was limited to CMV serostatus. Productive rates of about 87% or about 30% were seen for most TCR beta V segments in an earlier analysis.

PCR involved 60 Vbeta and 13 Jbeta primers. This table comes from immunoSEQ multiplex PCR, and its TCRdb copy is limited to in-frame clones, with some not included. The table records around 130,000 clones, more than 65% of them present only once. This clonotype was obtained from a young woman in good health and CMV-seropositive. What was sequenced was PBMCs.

CDR3 amino acids: CASRAGTGSPLEQYF. The DNA of the CDR3 is TGCGCCAGCAGAGCCGGGACAGGGTCTCCTCTGGAGCAGTACTTC. The rearrangement uses TRBV5-1 and TRBJ2-7; 9 nucleotides line up with TRBD1. V gave up 5 bases and J gave up 7 bases; unmatched junction bases: 13. Per the germline V gene, CDR1 is SGHRS and CDR2 is YFSETQ. CDR3 length: 15 amino acids.